This T cell receptor (beta chain) was identified during a study of shared T cell receptors in the human thymus. The data were produced by immunoSEQ multiplex PCR, yet TCRdb's version contains in-frame clones alone and is incomplete. The table lists under 700,000 clones, around 78% of them singletons. Germline loops: CDR1 GTSNPN, CDR2 SVGIG (reference sequence). This CDR3 spans 15 amino acids. V gave up 5 bases and J gave up 0 bases; unmatched junction bases: 5. The sample was also linked to a second study, of human thymus T cells. That work states: Having corrective surgery for congenital heart defects, healthy Finnish infants were the ones who donated. Thymic tissue was derived from resections collected during corrective heart surgery. Thymic and blood repertoires showed apparently biased V and J gene usage. Related studies found that unrelated individuals share highly overlapping thymic repertoires.

The V gene is TRBV30, the J gene TRBJ2-5; 11 bases are shared with TRBD2. The sequence was collected from a boy under two years old with a congenital heart defect. Sequenced material: thymocytes. The chain's CDR3 is CAWGGSGRDQETQYF. CDR3 nucleotides: TGTGCCTGGGGCGGTAGCGGGAGGGACCAAGAGACCCAGTACTTC.